This T cell receptor (beta chain) was recorded in a study of shared clonotypes between healthy human individuals. At deep level, the assay was performed. Only in-frame clones appear in the TCRdb table, and some are missing; sequencing was by immunoSEQ multiplex PCR. The data contain about 2.4 million clones, approximately 93% of them singletons. The V gene lost 4 bases and the J gene lost 7 bases, with 14 bases spanning the gap. This CDR3 is 13 amino acids long. In germline, CDR1 is MDHEN, CDR2 SYDVKM. V is TRBV28 and J is TRBJ2-7; D is ambiguous. The sequence was obtained from a man in his late teens or twenties in good health. Some clones in this sample may be carry-over from other donors' samples. The sequencing sample was made of naive CD4+ T cells from PBMCs. Stated subset: CD45RA+ positively selected. The CDR3 bases are TGTGCCAGCAGTTATGGCGGTTCGACGGAGCAGTACTTC. It codes for CASSYGGSTEQYF.